What follows are 8 T cell receptor beta chains derived from one specimen sequenced in a study of OX40 agonist ivuxolimab in advanced cancers. Some clones are missing from TCRdb's copy, which holds only in-frame ones; the method was immunoSEQ multiplex PCR. The sample records tens of thousands of clones, roughly 90% being singletons. Sequenced here: CD4+ or CD8+ T cells sorted from blood, sampled in a trial of the OX40 agonist ivuxolimab. These receptor sequences come from an adult with an advanced solid tumor such as melanoma, head and neck, liver or kidney cancer.

The chain employs TRBV10-1 and TRBJ2-2; perhaps TRBD2 as D (6 bases). Germline CDR1 and CDR2: WNHNN and SYGVQD (reference sequence). Trimming took 3 bases from V and 1 from J, leaving 15 bases between them. This CDR3 has 17 amino acids. The CDR3 spells CASSEGGFALNTGELFF. Written as DNA, the CDR3 is TGCGCCAGCAGTGAAGGAGGGTTCGCATTGAACACCGGGGAGCTGTTTTTT.

The J gene is TRBJ2-3, the V gene TRBV6-5; D remains unclear. Trimming took off 4 bases at V and 0 bases at J, with 8 bases between the two ends. Germline values: CDR1 MNHEY, CDR2 SVGAGI. CDR3 length equals 14 residues. CDR3: CASSSAVSTDTQYF. The CDR3 coding sequence is TGTGCCAGCAGTTCGGCGGTTAGCACAGATACGCAGTATTTT.

The chain couples TRBV10-3 to TRBJ1-6; TRBD1 is a possible D gene (5 bases). The CDR3 loop spans 14 amino acids. Germline V gene data show CDR1 as ENHRY and CDR2 as SYGVKD. V lost 0 bases and J lost 12, with 12 bases in between. In DNA form, the CDR3 reads TGTGCCATCAGTGAGTCGGGGGGTGATAAACCCCTCCACTTT. It specifies CAISESGGDKPLHF.

The chain combines TRBV6-1 with TRBJ1-1; perhaps TRBD1 as D (6 bases). The CDR3 length is 15 residues. Deletions cut 7 bases from V and 6 bases from J, with 21 bases between. Per the germline V gene, CDR1 is MNHNS and CDR2 is SASEGT. CDR3: CASIPDSGQSAEAFF. DNA for the CDR3: TGTGCCAGCATTCCGGATTCAGGACAGTCCGCTGAAGCTTTCTTT.

The chain employs TRBV19 and TRBJ1-5, with D possibly TRBD1 on 6 matching bases. Germline-derived CDR1 and CDR2 are LNHDA and SQIVND (reference sequence). CDR3 size: 14 residues. Deletions cut 6 bases from V and 2 bases from J, with 11 bases between. The CDR3 nucleotides are TGTGCCAGTAGGCGGGCAGGGGGCAATCAGCCCCAGCATTTT. Translating it yields CASRRAGGNQPQHF.

This sequence joins TRBV2 and TRBJ2-5, with D tentatively TRBD1 or TRBD2 (6 bases each). This CDR3 contains 14 residues. V was clipped by 7 bases and J by 1 base, with 13 bases between them. Germline CDR1 SNHLY, CDR2 FYNNEI. CDR3 protein: CASNGRGAQETQYF. The CDR3 DNA is TGTGCCAGCAACGGTAGGGGGGCCCAAGAGACCCAGTACTTC.

The CDR3 loop reads CASSPPQGHHEQYF. As DNA, the CDR3 is TGTGCCAGCTCACCCCCCCAGGGCCACCACGAGCAGTACTTC. This chain uses TRBV18 with TRBJ2-7; weak D call: TRBD1 (5 bases). The CDR3 sequence is 14 residues long. V was pared by 3 bases and J by 5 bases, with 14 bases between. From germline, CDR1 is KGHSH and CDR2 LQKENI.

This rearrangement joins TRBV6-1 to TRBJ2-3; D may correspond to TRBD1 or TRBD2 (5 bases each). This CDR3 is 15 amino acids long. The V and J ends lost 6 bases and 6 bases respectively, with 19 bases between them. Germline lookup yields CDR1 MNHNS and CDR2 SASEGT. This CDR3 is CASRTHGAGGDTQYF. Here the CDR3 DNA reads TGTGCCAGCAGGACTCACGGGGCGGGCGGGGATACGCAGTATTTT.